This T cell receptor (beta chain) appears in the sequencing data of a study of T cell responses to AZD1222 COVID-19 vaccine. Broader study findings: Across spike, vaccine-associated CD4 TCRs were found, dominant at 160-218 and 743-854. No repertoire was sampled before or during the peak T cell response, only after it.

Sequenced by immunoSEQ multiplex PCR; TCRdb stores in-frame clones only, minus some. The sample contains under 140,000 clones, about 90% of which appear only once. Pooling was applied to second doses at about 4 or about 12 weeks. Of note for this clone: Its antigen is unknown.

The V and J ends lost 8 bases and 5 bases respectively, with 13 bases between them. Germline CDR1 MNHEY, CDR2 SMNVEV (reference sequence). The CDR3 runs 13 residues. The receptor's source is an adult who received the AZD1222 COVID-19 vaccine. V and J are TRBV27 and TRBJ1-5, with D hard to call. The source was peripheral blood, collected 28 days after the second AZD1222 dose. CDR3 sequence (DNA): TGTGCCAGCTCCGGCAGAGAGTATCAGCCCCAGCATTTT. This translates into CASSGREYQPQHF.